The TCR beta chain under discussion was sequenced for a study of identical twins. In TCRdb, the 5' RACE reads were re-called with MiXCR into one record per CDR3 protein. Of around 370,000 distinct CDR3 sequences in the sample, 7% to 9.5% were seen once. Study-level findings and limits: Models, which agreed with sharing between unrelated individuals, nonetheless underestimated the out-of-frame TCR alpha sharing seen in monozygotic twins.

This clonotype was observed a handful of times. Its target is unknown. The clonotype was recovered from a woman aged 50 to 65 in good health. The source material was naive T cells sorted from blood.

The CDR3 sequence is CSARDRGPGAKNIQYF. CDR3 DNA sequence: TGCAGTGCTAGAGATCGAGGGCCTGGGGCCAAAAACATTCAGTACTTC. The chain couples TRBV20-1 to TRBJ2-4; maybe TRBD2 (5 bases). The germline CDR1 and CDR2 sequences are DFQATT and SNEGSKA (reference sequence). This CDR3 is built from 16 residues. Deletions cut 0 bases from V and 1 base from J, with 13 bases between.